This TCR beta chain was captured in a study of control samples from healthy donors and cancer patients. Some clones are missing from TCRdb's copy, which holds only in-frame ones; the method was immunoSEQ multiplex PCR. The table lists about 140,000 clones, roughly nine tenths of them singletons. This clonotype was obtained from a woman aged 25-40 years in good health. Sequenced input: blood.

CDR3 sequence reads: CAISEGQGDEQYF. As DNA, the CDR3 is TGTGCCATCAGTGAGGGGCAGGGCGACGAGCAGTACTTC. The V gene is TRBV10-3, the J gene TRBJ2-7, with TRBD1 as a possible D gene (5 bases). With 2 bases removed from V and 5 bases from J, the gap between germline ends came to 10 bases. Germline CDR1 ENHRY, CDR2 SYGVKD. The CDR3 length is 13 residues.